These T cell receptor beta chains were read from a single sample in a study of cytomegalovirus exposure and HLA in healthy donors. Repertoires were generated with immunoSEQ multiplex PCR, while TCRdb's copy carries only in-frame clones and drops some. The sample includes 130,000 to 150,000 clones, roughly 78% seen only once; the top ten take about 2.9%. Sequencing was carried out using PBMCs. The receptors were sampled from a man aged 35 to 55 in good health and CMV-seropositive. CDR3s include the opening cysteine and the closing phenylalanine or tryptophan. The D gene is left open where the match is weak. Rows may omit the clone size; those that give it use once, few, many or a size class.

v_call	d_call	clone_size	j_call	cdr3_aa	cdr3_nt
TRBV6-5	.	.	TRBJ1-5	CASRQGREIQPQHF	TGTGCCAGCAGGCAGGGGCGCGAGATTCAGCCCCAGCATTTT
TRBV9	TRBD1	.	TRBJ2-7	CASSTHRGTGEQYF	TGTGCCAGCAGCACTCACAGGGGAACGGGAGAGCAGTACTTC
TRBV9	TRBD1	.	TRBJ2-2	CASSVGQGWMTGELFF	TGTGCCAGCAGCGTAGGACAGGGCTGGATGACCGGGGAGCTGTTTTTT
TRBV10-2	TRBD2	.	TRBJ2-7	CASSESGGRNYEQYF	TGCGCCAGCAGTGAGTCCGGCGGGAGGAACTACGAGCAGTACTTC
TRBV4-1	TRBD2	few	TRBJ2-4	CASSQDTIGQGGPYIQYF	TGCGCCAGCAGCCAAGATACTATCGGCCAGGGAGGGCCCTACATTCAGTACTTC
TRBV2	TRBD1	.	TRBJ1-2	CASSEDRGSRYGYTF	TGTGCCAGCAGTGAAGACAGGGGTTCCAGATATGGCTACACCTTC
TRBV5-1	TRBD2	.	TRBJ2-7	CASSLVPGGSNEQYF	TGCGCCAGCAGCTTGGTTCCGGGGGGTTCCAACGAGCAGTACTTC
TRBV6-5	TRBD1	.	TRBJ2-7	CASSYSAGGFYEQYF	TGTGCCAGCAGTTACTCGGCAGGGGGCTTCTACGAGCAGTACTTC
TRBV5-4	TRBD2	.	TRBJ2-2	CASSPSGLAGGNTGELFF	TGTGCCAGCAGCCCATCGGGACTAGCGGGAGGGAACACCGGGGAGCTGTTTTTT
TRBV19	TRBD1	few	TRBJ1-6	CASSIRQGDSPLHF	TGTGCCAGTAGTATCCGACAGGGAGATTCACCCCTCCACTTT
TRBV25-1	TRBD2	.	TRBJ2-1	CASSEFLSGEGDNEQFF	TGTGCCAGCAGTGAGTTCCTTAGCGGGGAGGGGGACAATGAGCAGTTCTTC
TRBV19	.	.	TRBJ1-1	CASRAFELTEAFF	TGTGCCAGTAGAGCTTTTGAGTTGACTGAAGCTTTCTTT
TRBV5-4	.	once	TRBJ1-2	CASSSPGGLEGYTF	TGTGCCAGCAGCTCCCCGGGGGGATTAGAGGGCTACACCTTC
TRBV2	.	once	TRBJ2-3	CASSVRSSDTQYF	TGTGCCAGCAGTGTAAGAAGCTCAGATACGCAGTATTTT
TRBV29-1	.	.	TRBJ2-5	CSVAQNQETQYF	TGCAGCGTTGCACAGAATCAAGAGACCCAGTACTTC
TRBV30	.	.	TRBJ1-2	CAWEAPQGFGYTF	TGTGCCTGGGAAGCCCCACAGGGTTTTGGCTACACCTTC
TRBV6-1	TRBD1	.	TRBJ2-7	CASRVWGTGAHEQYF	TGTGCCAGCAGAGTTTGGGGGACAGGGGCCCACGAGCAGTACTTC
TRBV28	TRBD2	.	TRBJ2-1	CASSFAGGVREQFF	TGTGCCAGCAGTTTCGCGGGAGGGGTGCGGGAGCAGTTCTTC
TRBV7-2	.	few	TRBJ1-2	CASSLVVAADYGYTF	TGTGCCAGCAGCTTAGTGGTGGCTGCTGACTATGGCTACACCTTC
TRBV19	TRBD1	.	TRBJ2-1	CASNSGQGPYNEQFF	TGTGCCAGTAATTCCGGACAGGGTCCCTACAATGAGCAGTTCTTC
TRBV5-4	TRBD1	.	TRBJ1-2	CASSLNRDREFYGYTF	TGTGCCAGCAGTCTCAACCGGGACAGGGAATTTTATGGCTACACCTTC
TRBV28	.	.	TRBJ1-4	CASSLSSRGRFF	TGTGCCAGCAGTTTATCCAGCAGGGGACGCTTTTTT
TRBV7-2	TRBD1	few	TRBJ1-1	CASSVQGGLMNTEAFF	TGTGCCAGCAGCGTCCAGGGGGGACTCATGAACACTGAAGCTTTCTTT
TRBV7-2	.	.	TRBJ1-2	CASSPDTSYGYTF	TGTGCCAGCAGCCCTGACACCTCCTATGGCTACACCTTC
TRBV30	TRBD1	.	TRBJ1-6	CAWSYTGQNSPLHF	TGTGCCTGGAGTTATACGGGACAGAATTCACCCCTCCACTTT
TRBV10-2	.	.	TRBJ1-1	CASSGRTHTFNTEAFF	TGCGCCAGCAGTGGGAGGACCCACACCTTTAACACTGAAGCTTTCTTT
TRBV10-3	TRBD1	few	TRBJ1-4	CATGQGQGGEKLFF	TGTGCCACTGGTCAGGGACAGGGAGGTGAAAAACTGTTTTTT
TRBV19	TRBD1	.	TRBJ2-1	CASSTWGQFGEQFF	TGTGCCAGTAGTACTTGGGGACAGTTTGGTGAGCAGTTCTTC
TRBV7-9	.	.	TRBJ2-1	CASSVGYEQFF	TGTGCCAGCAGCGTCGGGTATGAGCAGTTCTTC
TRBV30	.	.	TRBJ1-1	CAWRTGPDTEAFF	TGTGCCTGGCGCACGGGTCCGGACACTGAAGCTTTCTTT
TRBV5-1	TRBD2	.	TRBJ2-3	CASSRLAGGPIGTDTQYF	TGCGCCAGCAGTCGACTAGCGGGAGGGCCGATTGGCACAGATACGCAGTATTTT
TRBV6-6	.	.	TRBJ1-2	CASSYAGSSDGYTF	TGTGCCAGCAGTTACGCAGGTTCCTCTGATGGCTACACCTTC
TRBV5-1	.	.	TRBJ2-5	CASSNPTGGETQYF	TGCGCCAGCAGCAACCCGACAGGAGGCGAGACCCAGTACTTC
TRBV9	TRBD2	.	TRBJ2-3	CASSVKNSGTDTQYF	TGCGCCAGCAGCGTAAAAAATAGCGGGACAGATACGCAGTATTTT
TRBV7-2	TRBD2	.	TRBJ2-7	CASSLGTSRTYEQYF	TGTGCCAGCAGCCTAGGGACTAGCAGAACCTACGAGCAGTACTTC
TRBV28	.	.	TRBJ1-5	CASRPGWDQPQHF	TGTGCCAGCAGACCGGGTTGGGATCAGCCCCAGCATTTT
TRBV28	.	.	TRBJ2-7	CASSSYRVYEQYF	TGTGCCAGCAGTTCATACAGGGTGTACGAGCAGTACTTC
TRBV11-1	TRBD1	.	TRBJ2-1	CASSARGRRSYNEQFF	TGTGCCAGCAGCGCCAGGGGGCGCAGATCTTACAATGAGCAGTTCTTC
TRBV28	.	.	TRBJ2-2	CASSFRRGRTGELFF	TGTGCCAGCAGTTTTCGTAGGGGCCGGACCGGGGAGCTGTTTTTT
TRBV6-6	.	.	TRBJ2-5	CASSPSGETQYF	TGTGCCAGCAGCCCCAGCGGTGAGACCCAGTACTTC
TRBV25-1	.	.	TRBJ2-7	CASSDHQGLAYEQYF	TGTGCCAGCAGTGACCACCAGGGACTTGCCTACGAGCAGTACTTC
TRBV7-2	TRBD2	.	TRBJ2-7	CASSPAAGANEQYF	TGTGCCAGCAGCCCAGCAGCGGGAGCGAACGAGCAGTACTTC
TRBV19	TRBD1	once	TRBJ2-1	CASSRDRVGNEQFF	TGTGCCAGTAGTAGGGACAGGGTTGGCAATGAGCAGTTCTTC
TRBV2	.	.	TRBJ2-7	CASSDLGGRPRSEQYF	TGTGCCAGCAGTGATCTGGGGGGACGCCCTAGGTCCGAGCAGTACTTC